This T cell receptor (beta chain) was profiled in a study of spatial heterogeneity in lung cancer. Whole-study findings and limits: At tumor resection, ubiquitous expanded TCRs were detected in blood more often than later.

TCRdb fed the 5' RACE reads into MiXCR, producing one record per CDR3 protein. Of 35,000 to 45,000 distinct CDR3 sequences detected, about 7.2% appear once; the ten largest clones hold around 29%. Germline CDR1 DFQATT, CDR2 SNEGSKA (reference sequence). CDR3 length: 11 amino acids. With 6 bases clipped from V and 5 bases from J, the junction kept 3 bases outside the gene matches. Time point specified: sample taken at primary tumor resection. Samples were obtained from 70 or so donors, all untreated early-stage non-small cell lung cancer patients. TCRs were sequenced from unsorted whole RNA of tumor, nontumor lung or PBMC. This clonotype has just a few counts. Its antigen is not known.

The J gene is TRBJ2-5, the V gene TRBV20-1; 7 bases match TRBD2. Sample: PBMCs, taken at surgery. The source of this sequence is a female donor with early-stage non-small cell lung cancer. The CDR3 loop reads CSALAAETQYF. CDR3 bases: TGCAGTGCCCTAGCGGCTGAGACCCAGTACTTC.